This TCR beta chain was identified in a study of PD-1 blockade in classical Hodgkin lymphoma. Study information: Administration of nivolumab to patients was at 3 mg/kg intravenously every 2 weeks.

Every single patient, without exception, relapsed after autologous stem cell transplantation, and brentuximab vedotin exposure varied. Assay used: immunoSEQ multiplex PCR; TCRdb lists only in-frame clones, some missing. The sample holds under 45,000 clones, over 70% seen once. This CDR3 has 16 residues. Study-level points and caveats: There was a significant rise in CD4+ TCR diversity by C4D1, with no such rise for CD8+. Newly diagnosed patients reportedly trailed healthy donors in baseline TCR diversity. Nivolumab starters within 1 year of ASCT were excluded.

As for this clone: As yet, its antigen is unknown.

This receptor was taken from a human donor with classical Hodgkin lymphoma. V and J are TRBV21-1 and TRBJ1-4. TRBV21-1 is designated a pseudogene. The sample was peripheral blood mononuclear cells (PBMCs), taken at baseline. The CDR3 reads CASSKAGKGGVEKLFF. CDR3 nucleotides: TGTGCCAGCAGCAAAGCGGGGAAAGGTGGGGTTGAAAAACTGTTTTTT.